Listed here are 18 T cell receptor beta chains from one sample, sequenced in a study of OX40 agonist ivuxolimab in advanced cancers. Assay used: immunoSEQ multiplex PCR; TCRdb lists only in-frame clones, some missing. Of about 67,000 clones listed, about 79% are singletons. This sample comprised CD4+ or CD8+ T cells sorted from blood, obtained in a trial of the OX40 agonist ivuxolimab. The receptors shown here come from an adult with an advanced solid tumor such as melanoma, head and neck, liver or kidney cancer.

The V call is TRBV6-5, the J call TRBJ1-1; unclear D gene. Germline V gene lookup returns CDR1 MNHEY and CDR2 SVGAGI. The CDR3 has 12 amino acids. Trimming removed 8 bases at V and 8 bases at J, with 15 bases between. CDR3 coding DNA: TGTGCCAGCGGGGTGTCTTTAGGGGAAGCTTTCTTT. Its translation is CASGVSLGEAFF.

The chain has TRBV7-9 and TRBJ2-7; TRBD1 matches at 11 bases. J was trimmed by 7 bases and V by 5 bases; bases with no gene match: 7. The CDR3 consists of 14 residues. Germline CDR1 reads SEHNR; CDR2 reads FQNEAQ (reference sequence). CDR3 protein: CASSPGQGAGEQYF. For the CDR3, the DNA is TGTGCCAGCAGCCCAGGACAGGGGGCTGGAGAGCAGTACTTC.

This clone appeared a single time. The rearrangement links TRBV28 to TRBJ1-2; D may be TRBD1 (5 bases). V gave up 1 base and J gave up 8 bases, with 20 bases separating them. CDR1 is MDHEN and CDR2 is SYDVKM in the germline V gene. This CDR3 region has 16 residues. The CDR3: CASSLYLGEYLGGYTF. The DNA for the CDR3 is TGTGCCAGCAGTTTATATTTGGGGGAGTACCTCGGGGGCTACACCTTC.

This rearrangement joins TRBV4-1 to TRBJ1-1; D ambiguous. The CDR3 is made up of 14 amino acids. Trimming cost V 4 bases and J 6 bases, with 15 bases left between them. From germline, CDR1 is MGHRA and CDR2 YSYEKL. The CDR3 DNA is TGCGCCAGCAGCCGAACCGAAACTTCCCCTGAAGCTTTCTTT. Protein: CASSRTETSPEAFF.

The chain combines TRBV7-3 with TRBJ2-6; 7 nucleotides line up with TRBD1. The CDR3 has 20 amino acids. Germline V gene data show CDR1 as SGHTA and CDR2 as FQGTGA. V lost 3 bases, J lost 2 bases, and 16 bases stayed unmatched. This CDR3 reads CASSLGRGRQGPAGANVLTF. In nucleotides, the CDR3 is TGTGCCAGCAGCTTGGGCCGTGGACGACAGGGCCCCGCTGGGGCCAACGTCCTGACTTTC.

The DNA for the CDR3 is TGTGCCAGTAGTCCGAGCGGGGCGGTGAGCACTGAAGCTTTCTTT. Translated, it gives CASSPSGAVSTEAFF. The V and J genes are TRBV19 and TRBJ1-1, with a possible D match to TRBD1 (5 bases). This CDR3 has 15 residues. Germline CDR1 LNHDA, CDR2 SQIVND (reference sequence). Trimming removed 5 bases at V and 4 bases at J, with 17 bases between.

Here the CDR3 DNA reads TGTGCCAGCAGCTTGACACAGGGGCCCGGTGATTCACCCCTCCACTTT. The encoded protein is CASSLTQGPGDSPLHF. This chain uses TRBV11-2 with TRBJ1-6, with TRBD1 identical over 7 bases. J gave up 8 bases and V 3 bases, and 10 bases lay outside the gene matches. Germline loops: CDR1 SGHAT, CDR2 FQNNGV. This CDR3 region has 16 residues.

The gene calls are TRBV18 and TRBJ1-2; D might be TRBD1 (6 bases). The germline V and J ends were trimmed by 3 bases and 4 bases, with 9 bases remaining between them. CDR1 and CDR2 (germline): KGHSH, LQKENI. The CDR3 covers 13 residues. CDR3 nucleotide sequence: TGTGCCAGCTCACCGGACAGTCTCTATGGCTACACCTTC. As protein: CASSPDSLYGYTF.

The chain is built from TRBV6-6 and TRBJ1-5; TRBD1 might be the D (6 bases). Germline values: CDR1 MNHNY, CDR2 SVGAGI (reference sequence). The CDR3 is made up of 14 amino acids. The ends were cut back, 6 bases at V and 7 bases at J, with 16 bases in the middle. The CDR3 sequence: CASRPTGLGQPQHF. DNA of the CDR3: TGTGCCAGCAGGCCCACAGGGTTAGGACAGCCCCAGCATTTT.

V gene TRBV2 combines with J gene TRBJ1-2; D is uncertain. Trimming removed 4 bases from V and 2 bases from J, with 11 bases in between. CDR1 is SNHLY, CDR2 FYNNEI, per germline. The CDR3 is 14 amino acids. CDR3 region: CASSVGRINYGYTF. CDR3 coding DNA: TGTGCCAGCAGTGTTGGCAGGATAAACTATGGCTACACCTTC.

This chain links TRBV6-5 with TRBJ2-7, with TRBD1 matching over 7 bases. CDR1 and CDR2 from the germline V gene are MNHEY and SVGAGI. V lost 4 bases and J lost 0; bases outside the gene matches: 9. The CDR3 has 16 amino acids. The CDR3 spells CASSLTGASSSYEQYF. In nucleotides, the CDR3 is TGTGCCAGCAGTTTAACAGGGGCCTCTAGCTCCTACGAGCAGTACTTC.

This sequence joins TRBV6-1 and TRBJ1-1, with TRBD1 matching 10 bases. J lost 5 bases, V lost 7 bases, and 16 bases had no gene match. Germline CDR1 and CDR2: MNHNS and SASEGT. The CDR3 is 17 residues long. In DNA form, the CDR3 reads TGTGCCAGCATTGAGACCTGGACAGGGGGGATTGGGACTGAAGCTTTCTTT. Amino acid sequence: CASIETWTGGIGTEAFF.

The V call is TRBV15, the J call TRBJ2-7, with TRBD1 identical over 7 bases. The CDR3 is 14 residues long. V gave up 2 bases and J gave up 5 bases; unmatched junction bases: 6. The germline V gene has CDR1 LNHNV and CDR2 YYDKDF (reference sequence). CDR3 sequence reads: CATSRRQGVHEQYF. CDR3 sequence (DNA): TGTGCCACCAGCAGACGCCAGGGGGTCCACGAGCAGTACTTC.

The rearrangement uses TRBV15 and TRBJ1-2, with a possible D match to TRBD1 (6 bases). Trimming cost V 5 bases and J 1 base, with 17 bases left between them. CDR3 size: 16 residues. CDR1 LNHNV and CDR2 YYDKDF come from the germline V gene (reference sequence). CDR3 protein: CATSPYGGANNYGYTF. Here the CDR3 DNA reads TGTGCCACCAGCCCTTATGGGGGGGCAAATAACTATGGCTACACCTTC.

The chain combines TRBV19 with TRBJ1-6; D call uncertain. The V gene's germline CDR1 is LNHDA and CDR2 SQIVND (reference sequence). The CDR3 consists of 13 residues. Trimming took off 3 bases at V and 8 bases at J, with 8 bases between the two ends. The CDR3 region has the DNA TGTGCCAGTAGTATCCAAAATGATTCACCCCTCCACTTT. As protein: CASSIQNDSPLHF.

The V and J genes are TRBV2 and TRBJ2-4; D is possibly TRBD2 (5 bases). This CDR3 has 14 amino acids. V was trimmed by 8 bases and J by 1 base, leaving 12 bases between them. Per the germline V gene, CDR1 is SNHLY and CDR2 is FYNNEI. The CDR3 DNA reads TGTGCCAGCTCGGCCGAGCGGGCCAAAAACATTCAGTACTTC. This gives the protein CASSAERAKNIQYF.

Only a few counts were recorded for this clone. The genes are TRBV7-2 and TRBJ1-5; 11 nucleotides match TRBD1. Germline CDR1 SGHTA, CDR2 FQGNSA. V gave up 1 base and J gave up 6 bases; unmatched junction bases: 5. The CDR3 has 16 amino acids. CDR3 amino acids: CASSLEGTGGGQPQHF. The CDR3 nucleotides read TGTGCCAGCAGCTTAGAGGGGACAGGGGGGGGTCAGCCCCAGCATTTT.

This chain uses TRBV7-2 with TRBJ2-7, with 12 bases matching TRBD2. Germline values: CDR1 SGHTA, CDR2 FQGNSA. The CDR3 spans 15 residues. J was trimmed by 0 bases and V by 5 bases; bases with no gene match: 2. Here the CDR3 reads CASSGLAGYSYEQYF. CDR3 coding DNA: TGTGCCAGCAGCGGACTAGCGGGGTACTCCTACGAGCAGTACTTC.